Shown below are 29 T cell receptor beta chains from a single sample sequenced in a study of blood T cell repertoires in COVID-19. TCRdb's copy holds only in-frame clones and misses some; the assay was immunoSEQ multiplex PCR. The repertoire holds roughly 250,000 clones, with more than 85% as singletons. Sequencing was done on a sample of peripheral blood. These receptors were taken from a man aged 25-40 years with acute or convalescent COVID-19.

V and J are TRBV11-1 and TRBJ2-7; unclear D gene. Germline-derived CDR1 and CDR2 are SGHAT and FQDESV (reference sequence). The CDR3 sequence is 14 residues long. V was cut by 3 bases and J by 4 bases, with 13 bases left in between. The CDR3 region is CASSLSTDSYEQYF. Written as DNA, the CDR3 is TGTGCCAGCAGCTTGTCTACAGATTCTTACGAGCAGTACTTC.

This clone was seen just once. The gene calls are TRBV4-2 and TRBJ2-3; TRBD2 might be the D (6 bases). CDR3 length equals 17 residues. Germline CDR1 reads LGHNA; CDR2 reads YNFKEQ. Trimming removed 3 bases at V and 0 bases at J, with 16 bases between. The CDR3 coding sequence is TGTGCCAGCAGCCAGGTGGGGGGACTGGCTAGCACAGATACGCAGTATTTT. Translation: CASSQVGGLASTDTQYF.

A few counts support this clone. This chain joins TRBV3-1 (or the pseudogene TRBV3-2) and TRBJ1-2; 8 bases fit TRBD1. Germline V lookup: CDR1 LGHDT, CDR2 YNNKEL (reference sequence). Losses at the gene ends were 4 bases for V and 8 bases for J; bases not matched to a gene: 9. This CDR3 region has 14 residues. The CDR3 DNA reads as TGTGCCAGCAGCCGAGAGACAGGGGCGAGAGGCTACACCTTC. Protein sequence: CASSRETGARGYTF.

The V call is TRBV18, the J call TRBJ2-5; 7 bases line up with TRBD2. Germline-derived CDR1 and CDR2 are KGHSH and LQKENI. The CDR3 extends over 13 amino acids. V gave up 5 bases and J gave up 5 bases; unmatched junction bases: 5. This CDR3 is CASSRTRRETQYF. CDR3 in DNA: TGTGCCAGCTCAAGGACTAGGCGCGAGACCCAGTACTTC.

V usage is TRBV9 and J usage is TRBJ2-1, with TRBD2 matching 10 bases. The germline gives CDR1 SGDLS, CDR2 YYNGEE. V was clipped by 2 bases and J by 6 bases; unmatched bases: 5. This CDR3 has 15 residues. The CDR3, as DNA: TGTGCCAGCAGCGTCCAGCGGGAGGGCCGCAATGAGCAGTTCTTC. Its translation: CASSVQREGRNEQFF.

The gene calls are TRBV7-6 and TRBJ1-5, with TRBD1 identical over 10 bases. This CDR3 is 17 amino acids long. The J segment lost 2 bases and the V segment lost 5 bases, leaving 9 bases of the junction unmatched. Looked up from germline, CDR1 is SGHVS and CDR2 is FNYEAQ. The CDR3 nucleotides are TGTGCCAGCAGCCCTTACCCCGGGACAGGGGGCAATCAGCCCCAGCATTTT. It translates to CASSPYPGTGGNQPQHF.

Regarding this clone: Other DNA sequences from this sample encode an identical CDR3 as well. The CDR3 DNA reads TGTGCCAGCAGCCCGGGACAGGGGTACGAGCAGTACTTC. Its translation is CASSPGQGYEQYF. The rearrangement joins TRBV28 to TRBJ2-7; 10 positions match TRBD1. This CDR3 is 13 amino acids long. The V and J ends lost 6 bases and 4 bases, in that order; junction bases with no gene match: 3. From germline, CDR1 is MDHEN and CDR2 SYDVKM.

This chain connects TRBV5-1 to TRBJ2-3, with D perhaps TRBD1 (5 bases). V was cut by 0 bases and J by 2 bases, with 7 bases left in between. The germline gives CDR1 SGHRS, CDR2 YFSETQ. The CDR3 has 14 amino acids. CDR3 nucleotide sequence: TGCGCCAGCAGCTTGGTAGGGGCCACAGATACGCAGTATTTT. This sequence encodes CASSLVGATDTQYF.

Only one count was recorded for this clone. The CDR3: CASRLGTTGILNEKLFF. In nucleotides, the CDR3 is TGTGCCAGCAGGTTGGGGACGACAGGGATTCTTAATGAAAAACTGTTTTTT. J is TRBJ1-4 and V is TRBV2; 7 bases match TRBD1. In germline, CDR1 is SNHLY, CDR2 FYNNEI. J gave up 4 bases and V 6 bases, and 14 bases lay outside the gene matches. The CDR3 runs 17 residues.

V usage is TRBV7-9 and J usage is TRBJ2-7, with unresolved D. Germline assignment: CDR1 SEHNR and CDR2 FQNEAQ (reference sequence). The V gene lost 0 bases and the J gene lost 0 bases, with 6 bases spanning the gap. CDR3 length: 14 amino acids. The CDR3 sequence: CASSLARSSYEQYF. The DNA of the CDR3 is TGTGCCAGCAGCTTAGCTAGAAGCTCCTACGAGCAGTACTTC.

V gene TRBV7-9 combines with J gene TRBJ1-2; 8 nucleotides align to TRBD1. The CDR3 is 15 amino acids. Looked up from germline, CDR1 is SEHNR and CDR2 is FQNEAQ (reference sequence). The V and J ends lost 2 bases and 8 bases, in that order; junction bases with no gene match: 10. The CDR3 coding sequence is TGTGCCAGCAGCTTAACAGACCAGGGGGCGCGGGGCTACACCTTC. Protein: CASSLTDQGARGYTF. The full variable domain, its missing parts supplied by reference TRBV7-9 and TRBJ1-2, is DTGVSQNPRHKITKRGQNVTFRCDPISEHNRLYWYRQTLGQGPEFLTYFQNEAQLEKSRLLSDRFSAERPKGSFSTLEIQRTEQGDSAMYLCASSLTDQGARGYTFGSGTRLTVV.

The chain links TRBV28 to TRBJ2-4; 7 bases map to TRBD2. CDR3 size: 13 residues. CDR1 is MDHEN and CDR2 is SYDVKM in the germline V gene. V was clipped by 4 bases and J by 10 bases; unmatched bases: 7. CDR3 sequence: CASSSVAGVIQYF. As DNA, the CDR3 is TGTGCCAGCAGTTCTGTAGCGGGTGTAATTCAGTACTTC. Filled out from reference TRBV28 and TRBJ2-4, the complete variable domain reads DVKVTQSSRYLVKRTGEKVFLECVQDMDHENMFWYRQDPGLGLRLIYFSYDVKMKEKGDIPEGYSVSREKKERFSLILESASTNQTSMYLCASSSVAGVIQYFGAGTRLSVL.

This chain connects TRBV30 to TRBJ1-6, with D tentatively TRBD1 (5 bases). The CDR3 has 13 residues. Germline loops: CDR1 GTSNPN, CDR2 SVGIG (reference sequence). The V end was cut by 0 bases, the J end by 6 bases, with 6 bases between. The CDR3: CAWSVQGNSPLHF. CDR3 coding DNA: TGTGCCTGGAGTGTCCAGGGTAATTCACCCCTCCACTTT.

The rearrangement uses TRBV28 and TRBJ2-1, with D maybe TRBD2 (6 bases). The V gene lost 4 bases and the J gene lost 1 base, with 17 bases spanning the gap. The length of the CDR3 is 17 residues. Germline V gene data show CDR1 as MDHEN and CDR2 as SYDVKM. This chain's CDR3 is CASSSLGREWSYNEQFF. The CDR3 DNA is TGTGCCAGCAGTTCTTTGGGACGGGAGTGGTCCTACAATGAGCAGTTCTTC.

The chain links TRBV4-1 to TRBJ2-4; TRBD2 matches 15 bases. The CDR3 is made up of 17 amino acids. The germline gives CDR1 MGHRA, CDR2 YSYEKL. The V and J ends lost 4 bases and 3 bases, in that order; junction bases with no gene match: 4. For the CDR3, the DNA is TGCGCCAGCAGCCCGGGACTAGCGGGAGGCGTCAAAAACATTCAGTACTTC. Translated: CASSPGLAGGVKNIQYF.

This clone was seen only a few times. J is TRBJ1-2 and V is TRBV19, with D hard to call. Germline loops: CDR1 LNHDA, CDR2 SQIVND (reference sequence). CDR3 length: 13 residues. V shed 0 bases and J shed 3 bases, with 5 bases lying between them. The CDR3 protein is CASSIEPDYGYTF. The CDR3 DNA reads TGTGCCAGTAGTATAGAACCGGACTATGGCTACACCTTC.

Remarks on this clone: In the same sample, other DNA sequences code for this CDR3. This chain links TRBV7-3 with TRBJ2-3; TRBD2 matches 10 bases. Trimming cost V 5 bases and J 6 bases; bases outside gene matches: 5. The CDR3 has 14 residues. Germline-derived CDR1 and CDR2 are SGHTA and FQGTGA. The CDR3 coding sequence is TGTGCCAGCAGCCAACTAGCGGGACGTGATACGCAGTATTTT. Its translation is CASSQLAGRDTQYF.

This chain's CDR3 is CASSYRSGGSTDTQYF. CDR3 nucleotide sequence: TGTGCCAGCAGTTACCGTAGCGGGGGTAGCACAGATACGCAGTATTTT. The V and J genes are TRBV6-6 and TRBJ2-3; 9 bases are a match to TRBD2. The CDR3 consists of 16 residues. Germline V lookup: CDR1 MNHNY, CDR2 SVGAGI (reference sequence). V lost 2 bases, J lost 0 bases, and 3 bases stayed unmatched.

The V call is TRBV19, the J call TRBJ1-1; 8 bases map to TRBD1. CDR3 size: 17 residues. Germline V gives CDR1 LNHDA, CDR2 SQIVND (reference sequence). The junction had 15 bases not matched to a gene; V was cut back by 9 bases and J by 0 bases. The CDR3, as DNA: TGTGCCAGCTTTAAGCAGGACAGGGTGTACATGAACACTGAAGCTTTCTTT. Translation gives CASFKQDRVYMNTEAFF.

The CDR3 bases are TGTGCCAGCAGCCCTATGGGACAGGGACCCACCGGGGAGCTGTTTTTT. Translating it yields CASSPMGQGPTGELFF. J is TRBJ2-2 and V is TRBV28, with 9 positions matching TRBD1. Trimming took 6 bases from V and 4 from J; bases not matched to a gene: 9. CDR1 is MDHEN, CDR2 SYDVKM, per germline. This CDR3 region has 16 residues.

This clone was seen a few times. The chain links TRBV6-4 to TRBJ2-3; a possible D gene is TRBD1 (5 bases). This CDR3 contains 15 residues. V gave up 3 bases and J gave up 3 bases, with 13 bases separating them. Germline-derived CDR1 and CDR2 are MRHNA and SNTAGT. In DNA form, the CDR3 reads TGTGCCAGCAGTGAGGGGCAGGGTGAGACAGATACGCAGTATTTT. Its translation is CASSEGQGETDTQYF.

The chain combines TRBV4-1 with TRBJ1-4, with D possibly TRBD1 on 6 matching bases. V dropped 1 base and J dropped 5 bases, with 14 bases sitting between them. The CDR3 runs to 16 residues. Germline-derived CDR1 and CDR2 are MGHRA and YSYEKL. CDR3 coding DNA: TGCGCCAGCAGCCAAGGCTGGACAGAAAAAAATGAAAAACTGTTTTTT. Residues: CASSQGWTEKNEKLFF.

The chain employs TRBV5-1 and TRBJ2-2; TRBD1 matches 9 bases. From germline, CDR1 is SGHRS and CDR2 YFSETQ. With 9 bases clipped from V and 5 bases from J, the junction kept 11 bases outside the gene matches. The CDR3 extends over 15 amino acids. DNA for the CDR3: TGCGCCACTTCGGACAGGGGTGATTCTACCGGGGAGCTGTTTTTT. Protein: CATSDRGDSTGELFF.

The chain is built from TRBV6-6 and TRBJ1-1; TRBD1 agrees at 7 bases. The CDR3 is made up of 13 amino acids. CDR1 and CDR2 (germline): MNHNY, SVGAGI (reference sequence). Trimming at V came to 6 bases and at J to 3 bases, leaving 4 bases not matched to a gene. The CDR3 sequence is CASRGTGDTEAFF. In DNA, the CDR3 is TGTGCCAGCAGGGGTACAGGGGACACTGAAGCTTTCTTT.

This chain links TRBV13 with TRBJ2-5, with D hard to call. Germline CDR1 reads PRHDT; CDR2 reads FYEKMQ (reference sequence). There are 11 residues in the CDR3. Trimming stripped 1 base from V and 7 bases from J, with 4 bases between. CDR3 sequence (DNA): TGTGCCAGCAGCTTAGCATCGACCCAGTACTTC. It encodes CASSLASTQYF.

The J gene is TRBJ1-2, the V gene TRBV27, with unresolved D. CDR3 length: 15 residues. CDR1 is MNHEY, CDR2 SMNVEV, per germline (reference sequence). V lost 2 bases to trimming and J lost 7 bases, with 17 bases between them. The CDR3 DNA follows: TGTGCCAGCAGTTTAACGGGGAGGAGACACTGTGGCTACACCTTC. Translating it yields CASSLTGRRHCGYTF.

This chain links TRBV15 with TRBJ2-1; D is uncertain. V lost 0 bases, J lost 11 bases, and 23 bases lay in between. There are 17 residues in the CDR3. CDR1 and CDR2 (germline): LNHNV, YYDKDF (reference sequence). The DNA of the CDR3 is TGTGCCACCAGCAGAGATCCCCCGGGTTCTCCTACAATGAAGCAGTTCTTC. Residues: CATSRDPPGSPTMKQFF.

The chain employs TRBV4-1 and TRBJ2-7; weak D call: TRBD1 (5 bases). Trimming left V 3 bases short and J 5 bases short, with 14 bases between. The length of the CDR3 is 14 residues. Germline V lookup: CDR1 MGHRA, CDR2 YSYEKL. Here the CDR3 DNA reads TGCGCCAGCAGCCAGGGATTCCAGGGTAACGAGCAGTACTTC. It yields the protein CASSQGFQGNEQYF.

This chain links TRBV6-1 with TRBJ1-5; D is unresolved. The length of the CDR3 is 13 residues. CDR1 and CDR2 (germline): MNHNS, SASEGT. Trimming removed 1 base from V and 4 bases from J, with 5 bases in between. In DNA form, the CDR3 reads TGTGCCAGCAGTGAAGGGAGGAATCAGCCCCAGCATTTT. This sequence encodes CASSEGRNQPQHF.